This T cell receptor beta chain was documented in a study of T cells in Graves' hyperthyroidism and ophthalmopathy. The CDR3 totals 15 residues. Germline loops: CDR1 SQVTM, CDR2 ANQGSEA. Trimming at V came to 5 bases and at J to 5 bases, leaving 10 bases not matched to a gene. It was RNA transcripts that yielded the amplified TCR beta CDR3 regions. First-round RT-PCR with HTBI primers amplified the TCR CDR3 region. Via MiXCR, TCRdb re-called the multiplex PCR reads, giving one row per CDR3 protein. The sample holds 600,000 to 700,000 distinct CDR3 sequences, over 40% seen once. This clonotype was recorded at least ten times.

The sequenced material came from peripheral blood or thyroid tissue (not recorded which). V gene TRBV29-1 combines with J gene TRBJ2-5; 11 bases match TRBD2. The origin of this receptor is an adult man with Graves' disease, either hyperthyroidism or ophthalmopathy (not recorded which). This CDR3 is CSVTTSGSAQETQYF. DNA of the CDR3: TGCAGCGTTACTACTAGCGGGAGTGCCCAGGAGACCCAGTACTTC.